These 12 T cell receptor beta chains were sequenced from one sample in a study of shared clonotypes between healthy human individuals (dated by TCRdb to the early 2020s). CD8 naive samples consisted of CD45RO-negative cells that were positively selected for CCR7, yielding a CD45RA+CCR7+ population without TemRA cells. The method behind the library was the immunoSEQ multiplex PCR assay. TCRdb took this table from immuneACCESS and kept in-frame rearrangements with V and J called. Such tables lack part of the clones; where checked against another copy, unresolved V genes explain under half of the gap, and the rest is unexplained. This sample holds hundreds of thousands of clones; just under 97% were observed only once. Of the sample, 0.1% to 0.11% falls within the top ten clones. The sample was naive CD8+ T cells sorted from blood. The sample's cell subset or site label is to be understood as: CD45RA+CCR7+. The source is a woman in her 30s in good health.

This chain links TRBV7-8 with TRBJ1-5, with D unresolved. The germline V and J ends were trimmed by 1 base and 6 bases, with 4 bases remaining between them. The CDR3 covers 12 residues. CDR1 is SGHVS and CDR2 is FQNEAQ in the germline V gene. In DNA form, the CDR3 reads TGTGCCAGCAGCTTAGGGACTCAGCCCCAGCATTTT. Translating it yields CASSLGTQPQHF. The full variable domain, completed using reference TRBV7-8 and TRBJ1-5, is GAGVSQSPRYKVAKRGQDVALRCDPISGHVSLFWYQQALGQGPEFLTYFQNEAQLDKSGLPSDRFFAERPEGSVSTLKIQRTQQEDSAVYLCASSLGTQPQHFGDGTRLSIL.

This sequence joins TRBV6-5 and TRBJ1-3, with 7 positions matching TRBD1. The trim removed 6 bases at V and 4 bases at J, leaving 9 bases unmatched. Germline loops: CDR1 MNHEY, CDR2 SVGAGI. The CDR3 is 15 residues long. CDR3 sequence (DNA): TGTGCCAGCAGCCATGGGACAGACGGGGGAAACACCATATATTTT. As protein: CASSHGTDGGNTIYF.

V and J are TRBV29-1 and TRBJ2-5, with 9 positions matching TRBD2. With 6 bases clipped from V and 1 base from J, the junction kept 6 bases outside the gene matches. The CDR3 length is 14 residues. Germline V gene data show CDR1 as SQVTM and CDR2 as ANQGSEA. The CDR3 is CSVLLAGVQETQYF. For the CDR3, the DNA is TGCAGCGTCTTACTAGCGGGCGTCCAAGAGACCCAGTACTTC.

The CDR3 DNA reads as TGCGCCAGCAGCCACGTACAAGGCGAGCAGTACTTC. Amino acid sequence: CASSHVQGEQYF. This rearrangement joins TRBV4-1 to TRBJ2-7, with D uncertain. Trimming left V 3 bases short and J 6 bases short, with 9 bases between. Per the germline V gene, CDR1 is MGHRA and CDR2 is YSYEKL. The CDR3 has 12 residues.

The V gene is TRBV4-1, the J gene TRBJ2-7; unclear D gene. V lost 0 bases and J 0 bases, leaving 12 bases between the germline ends. CDR3 length equals 16 residues. CDR1 MGHRA and CDR2 YSYEKL come from the germline V gene. CDR3 residues: CASSQDVLGASYEQYF. The CDR3, as DNA: TGCGCCAGCAGCCAAGACGTATTGGGCGCCTCCTACGAGCAGTACTTC.

The chain uses TRBV27 and TRBJ1-2; D is uncertain. This CDR3 comprises 16 residues. Between the trimmed V and J ends, which lost 5 bases and 0 bases, there was a span of 16 bases. Germline CDR1 MNHEY, CDR2 SMNVEV (reference sequence). This CDR3 is CASSIIIEGTNYGYTF. The CDR3 DNA reads TGTGCCAGCAGTATTATCATAGAAGGTACTAACTATGGCTACACCTTC.

The chain couples TRBV15 to TRBJ2-5, with a weak D call TRBD2 (6 bases). The last part of the DNA fits TRBJ2-7 better; the J call may be wrong. The CDR3 length is 15 residues. The germline gives CDR1 LNHNV, CDR2 YYDKDF (reference sequence). CDR3 region: CATSRDGTGSYEQYF. CDR3 DNA: TGTGCCACCAGCAGAGATGGGACTGGATCCTACGAGCAGTACTTC.

Notes on this clone: This specimen includes other DNA sequences encoding the same CDR3. The chain carries TRBV29-1 and TRBJ2-7, with D hard to call. The CDR3 runs to 11 residues. From germline, CDR1 is SQVTM and CDR2 ANQGSEA. The CDR3 DNA reads TGCAGTGTAAGAGACGGCTACGAGCAGTACTTC. Residues: CSVRDGYEQYF.

This clone was observed a single time. The J gene is TRBJ2-6, the V gene TRBV5-6, with a tentative D call TRBD2 (6 bases). There are 18 residues in the CDR3. V lost 4 bases, J lost 0 bases, and 17 bases lay in between. The germline V gene has CDR1 SGHDT and CDR2 YYEEEE. The CDR3 loop reads CASSHAGTFDSGANVLTF. For the CDR3, the DNA is TGTGCCAGCAGCCACGCCGGGACTTTTGACTCTGGGGCCAACGTCCTGACTTTC.

This sequence joins TRBV7-2 and TRBJ2-2; 7 bases are shared with TRBD2. The junction had 3 bases not matched to a gene; V was cut back by 5 bases and J by 3 bases. The germline V gene encodes CDR1 SGHTA and CDR2 FQGNSA. The CDR3 covers 14 residues. The CDR3 nucleotides read TGTGCCAGCAGCCCGGGACTATACACCGGGGAGCTGTTTTTT. This encodes CASSPGLYTGELFF. The full variable domain, rest sourced from reference TRBV7-2 and TRBJ2-2, is GAGVSQSPSNKVTEKGKDVELRCDPISGHTALYWYRQSLGQGLEFLIYFQGNSAPDKSGLPSDRFSAERTGGSVSTLTIQRTQQEDSAVYLCASSPGLYTGELFFGEGSRLTVL.

The CDR3 region is CASQTSNPYEQYF. The DNA for the CDR3 is TGTGCCAGCCAGACTAGTAATCCCTACGAGCAGTACTTC. The chain links TRBV2 to TRBJ2-7; maybe TRBD2 (6 bases). The CDR3 loop spans 13 amino acids. V lost 8 bases, J lost 2 bases, and 13 bases lay in between. The germline gives CDR1 SNHLY, CDR2 FYNNEI.

This clone was observed a single time. J is TRBJ2-1 and V is TRBV2; 10 bases line up with TRBD2. J lost 8 bases, V lost 4 bases, and 8 bases had no gene match. CDR3 length equals 15 residues. Germline loops: CDR1 SNHLY, CDR2 FYNNEI. For the CDR3, the DNA is TGTGCCAGCAGTGTTTCACTAGCGGGAACCCATGAGCAGTTCTTC. It codes for CASSVSLAGTHEQFF.